This TCR beta chain came from a study of blood T cells in healthy people across ages. A J-beta primer mix and a sample-barcoded 5' primer were used in a second PCR of roughly 7 to 12 cycles. Using its own MiXCR run on the 5' RACE reads, TCRdb lists one record per CDR3 protein. The data contain about 800,000 distinct CDR3 sequences, 20% to 25% of them singletons. Germline values: CDR1 MNHNY, CDR2 SVGAGI (reference sequence). The ends lost 7 bases at V and 2 bases at J; junction bases unmatched: 12. This CDR3 contains 16 residues. Each donor's blood draw was around 10 milliliters of peripheral blood. This sample also appeared in a second study, on T cells of mothers and their children.

Source material: blood. The sequence was collected from a boy under 18 in good health. This chain uses TRBV6-6 with TRBJ2-3; 7 bases are a match to TRBD1. Here the CDR3 reads CASTYGWDRYTDTQYF. CDR3 in DNA: TGTGCCAGCACCTACGGTTGGGACAGATACACAGATACGCAGTATTTT.